What follows are 2 T cell receptor beta chains derived from one specimen sequenced in a study of cytomegalovirus exposure and HLA in healthy donors. The PCR was carried out with 60 Vbeta primers and 13 Jbeta primers. Sequenced by immunoSEQ multiplex PCR; TCRdb stores in-frame clones only, minus some. This sample has over 100,000 clones, with nearly 80% found just once. Material: PBMCs. Receptors originate from a male donor in good health and CMV-seronegative.

This rearrangement joins TRBV5-8 to TRBJ1-5, with D possibly TRBD1 on 5 matching bases. The germline V gene encodes CDR1 SGHTS and CDR2 YDEGEE. CDR3 length: 13 residues. V was pared by 2 bases and J by 4 bases, with 7 bases between. CDR3 in amino acids: CASSFRQNQPQHF. For the CDR3, the DNA is TGTGCCAGCAGCTTCCGACAGAATCAGCCCCAGCATTTT.

This clone was recorded a few times. The chain joins TRBV5-1 to TRBJ1-2, with a weak D call TRBD1 (5 bases). Germline assignment: CDR1 SGHRS and CDR2 YFSETQ. Trimming stripped 1 base from V and 8 bases from J, with 9 bases between. The CDR3 totals 12 residues. The CDR3 spells CASSLQGGGYTF. The CDR3 region has the DNA TGCGCCAGCAGCTTGCAGGGAGGCGGCTACACCTTC.